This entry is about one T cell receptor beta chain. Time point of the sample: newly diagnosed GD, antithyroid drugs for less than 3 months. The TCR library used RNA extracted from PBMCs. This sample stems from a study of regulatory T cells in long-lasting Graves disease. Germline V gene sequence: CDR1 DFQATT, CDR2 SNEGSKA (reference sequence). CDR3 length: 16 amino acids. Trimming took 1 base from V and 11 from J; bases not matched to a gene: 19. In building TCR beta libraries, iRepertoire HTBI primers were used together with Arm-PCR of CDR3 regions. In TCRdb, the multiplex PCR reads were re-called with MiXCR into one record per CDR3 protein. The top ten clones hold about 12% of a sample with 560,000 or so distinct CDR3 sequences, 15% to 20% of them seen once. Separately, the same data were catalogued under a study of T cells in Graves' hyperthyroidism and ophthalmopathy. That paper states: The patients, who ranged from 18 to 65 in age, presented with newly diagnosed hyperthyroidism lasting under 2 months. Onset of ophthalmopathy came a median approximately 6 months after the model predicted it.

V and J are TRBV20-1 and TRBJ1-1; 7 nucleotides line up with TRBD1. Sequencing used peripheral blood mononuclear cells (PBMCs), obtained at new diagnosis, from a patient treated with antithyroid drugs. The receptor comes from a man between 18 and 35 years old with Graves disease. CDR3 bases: TGCAGTGCTAGAGGAGAAATGACAGGGCTGACAAGGGGGGCTTTCTTT. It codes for CSARGEMTGLTRGAFF.